This is a list of T cell receptor beta chains from one sample in a study of blood T cells in healthy people across ages. TCRdb itself ran the 5' RACE reads through MiXCR, one entry per CDR3 protein. The sample consists of 700,000 or so distinct CDR3 sequences, 40% to 45% of them appearing once. The sequencing input was blood. These receptors were obtained from an elderly man in good health. CDR3s include the opening cysteine and the closing phenylalanine or tryptophan. Each record gives: clone size, J gene, D gene, V gene, CDR3 DNA, CDR3 protein. A D gene is named only where the DNA matches it firmly. Some rows mark clone size as missing; the rest say once, few, many or name a class of expanded clone.

size: .; J: TRBJ1-2; D: .; V: TRBV25-1; DNA: TGTGCCCGTCATACCGGGACACCCTATGGCTACACCTTC; CDR3: CARHTGTPYGYTF
size: .; J: TRBJ1-2; D: TRBD1; V: TRBV6-1; DNA: TGTGCCAGCAGTCTATCGGGACAGGGGAATGGCTACACCTTC; CDR3: CASSLSGQGNGYTF
size: .; J: TRBJ2-3; D: .; V: TRBV6-4; DNA: TGTGCCAGCAGTGTAGACAGACAAGGACTCACGCAGTATTTT; CDR3: CASSVDRQGLTQYF
size: few; J: TRBJ1-2; D: .; V: TRBV3-1; DNA: TGTGCCAGCAGCCAAGTGCAGGGCCTTGGCTACACCTTC; CDR3: CASSQVQGLGYTF
size: .; J: TRBJ1-1; D: TRBD1; V: TRBV7-2; DNA: TGTGCCAGCAGCCTGCCCGGACAGGGGAACACTGAAGCTTTCTTT; CDR3: CASSLPGQGNTEAFF
size: .; J: TRBJ2-1; D: TRBD2; V: TRBV20-1; DNA: TGCAGTCTAGCGGGGGGTGAGCAGTTCTTC; CDR3: CSLAGGEQFF
size: few; J: TRBJ1-1; D: .; V: TRBV5-5; DNA: TGTGCCAGCAGCTTGGAGGGGGACCCGGCGAGAGCTTTCTTT; CDR3: CASSLEGDPARAFF
size: many; J: TRBJ2-3; D: .; V: TRBV29-1; DNA: TGCAGCGTTGAAGCTTGGCAGGGGCGCAGCACAGATACGCAGTATTTT; CDR3: CSVEAWQGRSTDTQYF
size: many; J: TRBJ2-7; D: TRBD1; V: TRBV6-1; DNA: TGTGCCAGCAGTCTACAAGCCCCAGGGGGCTCCTACGAGCAGTACTTC; CDR3: CASSLQAPGGSYEQYF
size: few; J: TRBJ2-1; D: .; V: TRBV7-2; DNA: TGTGCCAGCAGACACTCCGGGACCATGCAGTTCTTC; CDR3: CASRHSGTMQFF
size: .; J: TRBJ1-2; D: TRBD1; V: TRBV9; DNA: TGTGCCAGCAGCGTAGGGGACAGGAACTATGGCTACACCTTC; CDR3: CASSVGDRNYGYTF
size: .; J: TRBJ2-1; D: .; V: TRBV4-3; DNA: TGCGCCAGCAGCCAAGCGTACTATGCCAATGAGCAGTTCTTC; CDR3: CASSQAYYANEQFF
size: many; J: TRBJ2-7; D: TRBD1; V: TRBV25-1; DNA: TGTGCCACCAGGACAGGGGGGTTCTACGAGCAGTACTTC; CDR3: CATRTGGFYEQYF
size: many; J: TRBJ2-1; D: .; V: TRBV7-2; DNA: TGTGCCAGCAGCTCCCCCCTCTACAATGAGCAGTTCTTC; CDR3: CASSSPLYNEQFF
size: .; J: TRBJ2-6; D: .; V: TRBV2; DNA: TGTGCCAGCACCCGTCAGGGTTTGACCTCTGGGGCCAACGTCCTGACTTTC; CDR3: CASTRQGLTSGANVLTF
size: .; J: TRBJ1-2; D: .; V: TRBV14; DNA: TGTGCCAGCAGCCAAAAAAGCCTAAACTATGGCTACACCTTC; CDR3: CASSQKSLNYGYTF
size: few; J: TRBJ2-3; D: TRBD2; V: TRBV7-3; DNA: TGTGCCAGCAGCGCCACTAGCGGGGTCACAGATACGCAGTATTTT; CDR3: CASSATSGVTDTQYF